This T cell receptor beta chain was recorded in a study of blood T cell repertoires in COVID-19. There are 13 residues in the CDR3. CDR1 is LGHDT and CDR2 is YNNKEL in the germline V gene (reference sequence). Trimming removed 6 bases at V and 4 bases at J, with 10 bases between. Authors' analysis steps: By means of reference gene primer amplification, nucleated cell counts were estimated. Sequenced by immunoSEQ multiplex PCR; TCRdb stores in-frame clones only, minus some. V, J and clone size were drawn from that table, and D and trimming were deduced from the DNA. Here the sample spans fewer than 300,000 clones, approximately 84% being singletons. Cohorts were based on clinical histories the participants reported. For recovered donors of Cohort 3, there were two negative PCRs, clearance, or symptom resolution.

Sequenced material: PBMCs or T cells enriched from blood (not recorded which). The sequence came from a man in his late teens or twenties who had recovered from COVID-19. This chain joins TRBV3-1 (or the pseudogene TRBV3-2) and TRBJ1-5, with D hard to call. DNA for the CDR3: TGTGCCAGCAGTTACACAGCTAATCAGCCCCAGCATTTT. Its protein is CASSYTANQPQHF.